This T cell receptor (beta chain) originates from a study of cytomegalovirus exposure and HLA in healthy donors. Study overall: The study's early data release held roughly 91 million unique TCRs from HLA-typed donors.

The CDR3 contains 14 residues. V gave up 0 bases and J gave up 7 bases, with 14 bases separating them. As for this clone: Its matching antigen is unknown.

Primers for the PCR totalled 60 Vbeta and 13 Jbeta. Profiling relied on immunoSEQ multiplex PCR, and the TCRdb table lists in-frame clones only, not all of them. The sample yields about 120,000 clones, approximately 79% seen once. Notes on the study in general: Later analysis suggested links between common viral pathogens and several top significant clusters. Immune exposure data for these donors was limited to CMV serostatus.

This chain links TRBV5-3 with TRBJ2-7, with no clear D. TRBV5-3 qualifies as an ORF whose function is uncertain. This TCR was recovered from a man younger than 45 in good health and CMV-seronegative. The specimen sequenced was PBMCs. CDR3 DNA: TGTGCCAGAAGCTTGGACAGCTACTCGAGTGAGCAGTACTTC. Translating it yields CARSLDSYSSEQYF.